The 27 T cell receptor beta chains presented below share a single source sample, sequenced in a study of T-cell reconstitution after alpha-beta-depleted transplantation in children listed by TCRdb under 2016. Libraries came from PCR. This sample was sequenced with an Illumina HiSeq 2500. TCR libraries were prepared with molecular barcoding, using unique molecular identifiers to normalize TCRbeta repertoire quantification. TCRdb reworked the public reads: Q25 trimming with fastp, MiXCR clone assembly, productive beta chains retained. One record per CDR3 amino acid sequence lists the most common genes and DNA. The sample profile shows about 200,000 distinct CDR3 sequences; 13% to 15% of them were found once. About 13% of the sample rests with the top ten. Sequencing used PBMCs from the stem cell graft donor, obtained from the stem cell graft. The source is a human donor who donated a stem cell graft to a child with acute lymphoblastic leukemia.

This clonotype has at least ten counts. The chain joins TRBV12-3 or TRBV12-4 to TRBJ1-5, with D maybe TRBD1 (5 bases). This CDR3 region has 15 residues. Trimming left V 6 bases short and J 0 bases short, with 12 bases between. The CDR3 spells CASRPDSYSNQPQHF. CDR3 DNA: TGTGCCAGCAGACCTGACAGTTATAGCAATCAGCCCCAGCATTTT.

Ten or more counts support this clonotype. The chain recombines TRBV5-6 with TRBJ2-3; D is unresolved. The V gene lost 0 bases and the J gene lost 0 bases, with 14 bases spanning the gap. Germline V CDR1 and CDR2: SGHDT, YYEEEE. The CDR3 has 17 residues. The CDR3 loop is CASSLVWQLGSTDTQYF. As DNA, the CDR3 is TGTGCCAGCAGCTTGGTCTGGCAGCTAGGGAGCACAGATACGCAGTATTTT.

This clonotype has a count of ten or more. The chain employs TRBV5-6 and TRBJ2-3, with unresolved D. The length of the CDR3 is 14 residues. V dropped 2 bases and J dropped 6 bases, with 13 bases sitting between them. Germline assignment: CDR1 SGHDT and CDR2 YYEEEE. CDR3 in DNA: TGTGCCAGCAGCTTTCGACCTAGTCTCGATACGCAGTATTTT. This codes for CASSFRPSLDTQYF.

This clonotype was counted ten times or more. V gene TRBV20-1 combines with J gene TRBJ2-3; a possible D gene is TRBD1 (5 bases). Germline-derived CDR1 and CDR2 are DFQATT and SNEGSKA (reference sequence). V was shortened by 5 bases and J by 0 bases, with 12 bases between the two germline ends. This CDR3 has 14 amino acids. The CDR3 nucleotides are TGCAGTGCTTCCTGGGGCGGAAGCACAGATACGCAGTATTTT. Protein: CSASWGGSTDTQYF.

Points on this clonotype: Germline is not matched at one junction end, which may reflect a read error. V usage is TRBV27 and J usage is TRBJ1-1, with unresolved D. Germline V gene data show CDR1 as MNHEY and CDR2 as SMNVEV (reference sequence). The CDR3 is 15 residues long. CDR3 in amino acids: CTSSLYAGWNTEAFF. CDR3 nucleotide sequence: TGCACCAGCAGTTTATATGCAGGCTGGAACACTGAAGCTTTCTTT.

This clonotype was observed many times. The chain combines TRBV7-8 with TRBJ2-7; the D call may be TRBD1 or TRBD2 (5 bases each). Germline V gene lookup returns CDR1 SGHVS and CDR2 FQNEAQ. The V end was cut by 2 bases, the J end by 6 bases, with 14 bases between. The CDR3 totals 14 residues. The CDR3 sequence: CASSLRGPHPEQYF. For the CDR3, the DNA is TGTGCCAGCAGCTTAAGGGGACCCCATCCCGAGCAGTACTTC. The entire variable domain, with the rest obtained from reference TRBV7-8 and TRBJ2-7, is as follows: GAGVSQSPRYKVAKRGQDVALRCDPISGHVSLFWYQQALGQGPEFLTYFQNEAQLDKSGLPSDRFFAERPEGSVSTLKIQRTQQEDSAVYLCASSLRGPHPEQYFGPGTRLTVT.

V and J are TRBV7-9 and TRBJ2-3; no firm D call. The CDR3 has 13 amino acids. The V gene's germline CDR1 is SEHNR and CDR2 FQNEAQ (reference sequence). V shed 5 bases and J shed 2 bases, with 8 bases lying between them. The CDR3 DNA reads as TGTGCCAGCAGCGGTAAGGACACAGATACGCAGTATTTT. This codes for CASSGKDTDTQYF.

There are many counts of this clonotype. This sequence joins TRBV4-1 and TRBJ2-1; 10 nucleotides agree with TRBD2. V shed 0 bases, J shed 6 bases, and the junction held 2 bases outside the gene matches. CDR1 MGHRA and CDR2 YSYEKL come from the germline V gene. The CDR3 contains 15 residues. CDR3 residues: CASSQERTSGNEQFF. CDR3 nucleotides: TGCGCCAGCAGCCAAGAAAGGACTAGCGGCAATGAGCAGTTCTTC.

The chain joins TRBV5-5 to TRBJ1-5; a weak D match, TRBD1 (5 bases). Germline V gene sequence: CDR1 SGHKS, CDR2 YYEKEE (reference sequence). This CDR3 is 16 amino acids long. The V and J ends lost 3 bases and 1 base respectively, with 14 bases between them. The CDR3 sequence is CASSSYSGGSNQPQHF. The CDR3 DNA is TGTGCCAGCAGCTCTTACAGTGGGGGGAGCAATCAGCCCCAGCATTTT.

This clonotype was counted many times. The genes are TRBV4-2 and TRBJ2-5; D gene ambiguous. The CDR3 contains 16 residues. V lost 2 bases to trimming and J lost 5 bases, with 18 bases between them. Germline V gene data show CDR1 as LGHNA and CDR2 as YNFKEQ. CDR3 loop: CASSQLSYDSGETQYF. The CDR3 bases are TGTGCCAGCAGCCAACTTTCCTACGACTCCGGGGAGACCCAGTACTTC.

This clonotype was picked up many times. The CDR3 region is CSVEEWGGTDTQYF. The DNA for the CDR3 is TGCAGCGTTGAAGAATGGGGGGGCACAGATACGCAGTATTTT. The V gene is TRBV29-1, the J gene TRBJ2-3; D possibly corresponds to TRBD2 (6 bases). Per the germline V gene, CDR1 is SQVTM and CDR2 is ANQGSEA. This CDR3 spans 14 amino acids. Trimming shortened V by 0 bases and J by 1 base, and 8 bases separated the two germline ends.

Ten or more counts support this clonotype. The V call is TRBV29-1, the J call TRBJ1-1; D uncertain. This CDR3 has 14 amino acids. Between the trimmed V and J ends, which lost 0 bases and 2 bases, there was a span of 10 bases. Germline CDR1 is SQVTM and CDR2 is ANQGSEA. The CDR3 DNA reads as TGCAGCGTTGAAGAAAGGGCAGCTAACACTGAAGCTTTCTTT. Translation: CSVEERAANTEAFF.

This clonotype was detected a few times. The junction and the germline gene differ at one end; a read error may be behind it. V gene TRBV7-7 combines with J gene TRBJ2-7; 9 positions match TRBD2. The CDR3 extends over 13 amino acids. Germline V CDR1 and CDR2: SSHAT, FNYEAQ (reference sequence). CDR3 loop: CASSLAGPGEQYF. CDR3 in DNA: TGTGCTAGCAGCCTAGCGGGGCCTGGGGAGCAGTACTTC.

The chain has TRBV18 and TRBJ1-2; tentative D call: TRBD1 (5 bases). The CDR3 spans 14 residues. Between the trimmed V and J ends, which lost 6 bases and 2 bases, there was a span of 13 bases. Per the germline V gene, CDR1 is KGHSH and CDR2 is LQKENI. The CDR3: CASSAGLINYGYTF. Written as DNA, the CDR3 is TGTGCCAGCTCCGCGGGACTGATAAACTATGGCTACACCTTC.

In this sample, this clonotype turned up many times. The genes are TRBV5-1 and TRBJ1-1, with D uncertain. V was shortened by 4 bases and J by 1 base, with 11 bases between the two germline ends. Germline CDR1 and CDR2: SGHRS and YFSETQ. The CDR3 extends over 14 amino acids. The CDR3 DNA is TGCGCCAGCAGCAGTGAGCGGGCGAACACTGAAGCTTTCTTT. Amino acid sequence: CASSSERANTEAFF.

The sample holds many counts of this clonotype. CDR3: CASSGYRDRLNEQYF. CDR3 nucleotide sequence: TGCGCCAGCAGCGGTTACCGGGACAGGCTCAACGAGCAGTACTTC. The V gene is TRBV5-1, the J gene TRBJ2-7; 8 bases align to TRBD1. The length of the CDR3 is 15 residues. V lost 4 bases, J lost 5 bases, and 11 bases stayed unmatched. The germline CDR1 and CDR2 sequences are SGHRS and YFSETQ.

This clonotype was counted many times. The V and J genes are TRBV11-2 and TRBJ1-1, with D maybe TRBD1 (5 bases). Germline-derived CDR1 and CDR2 are SGHAT and FQNNGV. The CDR3 loop spans 15 amino acids. Trimming stripped 2 bases from V and 4 bases from J, with 14 bases between. The CDR3 sequence is CASSLKWQGGTEAFF. Here the CDR3 DNA reads TGTGCCAGCAGCTTAAAGTGGCAGGGAGGCACTGAAGCTTTCTTT.

This clonotype was counted at least ten times. The CDR3 DNA is TGTGCCAGCAGCGTTGGGGCCTACAGCTCCTACAATGAGCAGTTCTTC. Translating gives CASSVGAYSSYNEQFF. This rearrangement joins TRBV9 to TRBJ2-1; weak D call: TRBD1 (5 bases). The CDR3 is 16 residues long. V lost 2 bases to trimming and J lost 0 bases, with 12 bases between them. Germline V lookup: CDR1 SGDLS, CDR2 YYNGEE.

This clonotype was found many times. The genes are TRBV18 and TRBJ1-2; 9 bases align to TRBD1. Germline V gene data show CDR1 as KGHSH and CDR2 as LQKENI. This CDR3 contains 16 residues. J gave up 2 bases and V 4 bases, and 8 bases lay outside the gene matches. The CDR3: CASSLTTGGRNYGYTF. The CDR3 region has the DNA TGTGCCAGCTCACTCACCACAGGGGGCCGAAACTATGGCTACACCTTC.

This clonotype was detected a few times. The V gene is TRBV20-1, the J gene TRBJ2-2; perhaps D is TRBD1 or TRBD2 (6 bases each). The CDR3 runs to 17 residues. Germline CDR1 and CDR2: DFQATT and SNEGSKA (reference sequence). V shed 3 bases and J shed 0 bases, with 17 bases lying between them. Written as DNA, the CDR3 is TGCAGTGCTAGGGGGGGCCCCGGGACTTCGAACACCGGGGAGCTGTTTTTT. Its protein is CSARGGPGTSNTGELFF.

This clonotype was counted at least ten times. This chain joins TRBV20-1 and TRBJ2-1, with 10 bases aligning to TRBD2. CDR1 DFQATT and CDR2 SNEGSKA come from the germline V gene (reference sequence). This CDR3 is 15 amino acids long. The V segment lost 3 bases and the J segment 8 bases; nucleotides outside the gene matches: 10. The CDR3 is CSASPSGRTIDEQFF. The CDR3 nucleotides are TGCAGTGCTAGCCCTAGCGGGAGAACGATCGATGAGCAGTTCTTC.

As regards this clonotype: This may stem from a read error, because a much larger clone lies one nucleotide away. The chain recombines TRBV11-3 with TRBJ1-2, with D perhaps matching TRBD1 (5 bases). Germline CDR1 and CDR2: SGHNT and YENEEA. The CDR3 is 14 amino acids. This chain's CDR3 is CASSLDGTEYGYAF. CDR3 DNA sequence: TGTGCCAGCAGCTTAGATGGGACGGAATATGGCTACGCCTTC.

This clonotype was seen many times. The V gene is TRBV20-1, the J gene TRBJ2-4, with unresolved D. The CDR3 has 15 amino acids. Trimming took 0 bases from V and 1 from J, leaving 10 bases between them. Germline CDR1 is DFQATT and CDR2 is SNEGSKA (reference sequence). The CDR3 is CSAREPLGAKNIQYF. In DNA, the CDR3 is TGCAGTGCTAGAGAGCCCCTAGGGGCCAAAAACATTCAGTACTTC.

V gene TRBV11-3 combines with J gene TRBJ2-3; TRBD2 aligns across 9 bases. Looked up from germline, CDR1 is SGHNT and CDR2 is YENEEA. The CDR3 loop spans 15 amino acids. Trimming removed 1 base from V and 5 bases from J; junction bases left unmatched: 4. As DNA, the CDR3 is TGTGCCAGCAGCTTAGTCGGCGGGAGGGGAGATACGCAGTATTTT. Translating it yields CASSLVGGRGDTQYF.

This clonotype came up many times. V gene TRBV7-2 combines with J gene TRBJ2-5; no clear D gene. Trimming stripped 2 bases from V and 2 bases from J, with 12 bases between. The CDR3 is made up of 15 amino acids. Germline V gene lookup returns CDR1 SGHTA and CDR2 FQGNSA. DNA for the CDR3: TGTGCCAGCAGCTTAAGTTCGCCCGGACAAGAGACCCAGTACTTC. Its protein is CASSLSSPGQETQYF. Full variable domain (outside the CDR3, taken from reference TRBV7-2 and TRBJ2-5): GAGVSQSPSNKVTEKGKDVELRCDPISGHTALYWYRQSLGQGLEFLIYFQGNSAPDKSGLPSDRFSAERTGGSVSTLTIQRTQQEDSAVYLCASSLSSPGQETQYFGPGTRLLVL.

This clonotype was detected ten times or more. The chain combines TRBV20-1 with TRBJ2-3, with 12 nucleotides matching TRBD2. Per the germline V gene, CDR1 is DFQATT and CDR2 is SNEGSKA (reference sequence). The CDR3 runs to 14 residues. With 3 bases clipped from V and 9 bases from J, the junction kept 7 bases outside the gene matches. The CDR3 sequence: CSARSLAGGSTQYF. In DNA form, the CDR3 reads TGCAGTGCTAGGTCCCTAGCGGGAGGGAGCACGCAGTATTTT.

This clonotype has at least ten counts. The chain carries TRBV6-1 and TRBJ2-7; 13 bases match TRBD2. Trimming removed 5 bases from V and 0 bases from J; junction bases left unmatched: 10. The CDR3 is 18 amino acids. Per germline, CDR1 MNHNS and CDR2 SASEGT. DNA for the CDR3: TGTGCCAGCAGTCGGACTAGCGGGAGCCGGCCTACCTCCTACGAGCAGTACTTC. As protein: CASSRTSGSRPTSYEQYF.